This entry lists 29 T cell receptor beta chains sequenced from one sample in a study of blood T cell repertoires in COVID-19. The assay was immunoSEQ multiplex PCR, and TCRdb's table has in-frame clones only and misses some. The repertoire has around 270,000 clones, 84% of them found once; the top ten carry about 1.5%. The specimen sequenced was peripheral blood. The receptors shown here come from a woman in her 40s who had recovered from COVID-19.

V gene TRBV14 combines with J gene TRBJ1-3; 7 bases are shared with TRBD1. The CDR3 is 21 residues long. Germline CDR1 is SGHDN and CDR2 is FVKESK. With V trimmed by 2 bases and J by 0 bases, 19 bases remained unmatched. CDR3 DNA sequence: TGTGCCAGCAGCCAATTCACGTACGGGACAGAGGACTTACTCTCTGGAAACACCATATATTTT. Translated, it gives CASSQFTYGTEDLLSGNTIYF.

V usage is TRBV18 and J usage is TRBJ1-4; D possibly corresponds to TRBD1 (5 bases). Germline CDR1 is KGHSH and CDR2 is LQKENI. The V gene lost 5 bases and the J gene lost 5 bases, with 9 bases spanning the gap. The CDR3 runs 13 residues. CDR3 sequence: CASSEWTNEKLFF. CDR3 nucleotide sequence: TGTGCCAGCTCAGAATGGACAAATGAAAAACTGTTTTTT.

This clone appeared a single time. This CDR3 reads CAQTGTENTEAFF. The CDR3 DNA is TGTGCCCAAACGGGGACTGAGAACACTGAAGCTTTCTTT. This sequence joins TRBV7-9 and TRBJ1-1; perhaps TRBD1 as D (5 bases). Trimming shortened V by 11 bases and J by 1 base, and 14 bases separated the two germline ends. Germline V gene data show CDR1 as SEHNR and CDR2 as FQNEAQ (reference sequence). The CDR3 runs 13 residues.

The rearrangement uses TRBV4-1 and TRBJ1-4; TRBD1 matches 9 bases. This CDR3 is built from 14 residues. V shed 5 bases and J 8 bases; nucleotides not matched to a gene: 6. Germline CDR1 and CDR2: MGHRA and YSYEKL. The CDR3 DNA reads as TGCGCCAGCAGCGTGGACAGGGGTACCGAAAAACTGTTTTTT. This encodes CASSVDRGTEKLFF.

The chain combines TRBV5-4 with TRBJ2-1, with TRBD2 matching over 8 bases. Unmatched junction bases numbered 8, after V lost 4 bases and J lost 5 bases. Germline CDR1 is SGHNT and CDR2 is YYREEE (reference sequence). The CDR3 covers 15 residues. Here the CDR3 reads CASSPWAGGHNEQFF. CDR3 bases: TGTGCCAGCAGCCCCTGGGCGGGGGGTCACAATGAGCAGTTCTTC.

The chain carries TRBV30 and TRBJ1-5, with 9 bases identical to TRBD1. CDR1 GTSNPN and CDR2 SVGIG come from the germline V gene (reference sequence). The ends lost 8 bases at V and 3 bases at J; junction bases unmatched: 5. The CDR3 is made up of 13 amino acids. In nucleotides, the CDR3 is TGTGCCGTCGGGACAGGGCACAATCAGCCCCAGCATTTT. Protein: CAVGTGHNQPQHF. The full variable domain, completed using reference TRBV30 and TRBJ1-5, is SQTIHQWPATLVQPVGSPLSLECTVEGTSNPNLYWYRQAAGRGLQLLFYSVGIGQISSEVPQNLSASRPQDRQFILSSKKLLLSDSGFYLCAVGTGHNQPQHFGDGTRLSIL.

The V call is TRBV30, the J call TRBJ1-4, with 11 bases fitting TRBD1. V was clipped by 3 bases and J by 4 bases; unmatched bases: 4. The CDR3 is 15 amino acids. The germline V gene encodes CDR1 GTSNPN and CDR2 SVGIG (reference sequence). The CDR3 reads CAWSGQGALNEKLFF. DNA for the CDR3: TGTGCCTGGAGCGGACAGGGGGCCCTTAATGAAAAACTGTTTTTT.

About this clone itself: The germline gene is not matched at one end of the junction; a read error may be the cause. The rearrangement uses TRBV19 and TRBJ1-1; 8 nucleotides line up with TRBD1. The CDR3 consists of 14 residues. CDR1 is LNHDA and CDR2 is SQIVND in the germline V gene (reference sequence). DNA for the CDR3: TGTGCCAGTAGTCAAAGACAGGGGAACATTGAAGCTTTCTTT. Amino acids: CASSQRQGNIEAFF.

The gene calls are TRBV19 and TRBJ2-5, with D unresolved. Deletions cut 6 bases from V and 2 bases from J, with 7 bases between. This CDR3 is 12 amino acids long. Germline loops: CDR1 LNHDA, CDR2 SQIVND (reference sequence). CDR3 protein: CASSRGQETQYF. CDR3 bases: TGTGCCAGTAGCCGAGGTCAAGAGACCCAGTACTTC.

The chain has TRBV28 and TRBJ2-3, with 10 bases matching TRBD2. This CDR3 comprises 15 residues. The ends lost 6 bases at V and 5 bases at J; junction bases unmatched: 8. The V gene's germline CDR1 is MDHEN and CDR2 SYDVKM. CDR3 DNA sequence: TGTGCCAGCAGCCCTCCGGGACTAGCGCGAGATACGCAGTATTTT. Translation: CASSPPGLARDTQYF.

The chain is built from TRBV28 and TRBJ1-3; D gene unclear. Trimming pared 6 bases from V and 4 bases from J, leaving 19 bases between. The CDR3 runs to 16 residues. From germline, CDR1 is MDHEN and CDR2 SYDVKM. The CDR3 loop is CASSRQQPSSGNTIYF. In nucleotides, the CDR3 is TGTGCCAGCAGCCGTCAACAACCCAGTTCGGGAAACACCATATATTTT.

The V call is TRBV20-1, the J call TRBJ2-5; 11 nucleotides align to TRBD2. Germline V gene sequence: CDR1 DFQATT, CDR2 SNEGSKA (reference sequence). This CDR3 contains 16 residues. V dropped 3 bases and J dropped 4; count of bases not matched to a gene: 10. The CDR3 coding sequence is TGCAGTGCTAGTAGTAGCGGGGGGGCCGGAGGAGAGACCCAGTACTTC. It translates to CSASSSGGAGGETQYF.

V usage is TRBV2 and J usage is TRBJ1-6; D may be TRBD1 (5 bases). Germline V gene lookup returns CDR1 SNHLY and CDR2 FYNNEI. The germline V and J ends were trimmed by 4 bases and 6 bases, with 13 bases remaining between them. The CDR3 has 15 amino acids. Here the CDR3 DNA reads TGTGCCAGCAGTGCACCGGCAGGGCTTAATTCACCCCTCCACTTT. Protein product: CASSAPAGLNSPLHF.

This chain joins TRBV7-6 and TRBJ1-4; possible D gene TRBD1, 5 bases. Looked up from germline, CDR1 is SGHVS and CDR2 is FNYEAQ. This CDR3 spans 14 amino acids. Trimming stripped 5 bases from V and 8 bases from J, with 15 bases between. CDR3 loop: CASSRGGAGEKLFF. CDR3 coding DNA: TGTGCCAGCAGCCGCGGGGGAGCGGGGGAAAAACTGTTTTTT.

CDR3 sequence: CASSTDRNSYNEQFF. The CDR3 DNA is TGTGCCAGCAGCACCGACAGGAACTCCTACAATGAGCAGTTCTTC. The chain recombines TRBV7-2 with TRBJ2-1, with D tentatively TRBD1 (6 bases). The CDR3 spans 15 residues. Germline lookup yields CDR1 SGHTA and CDR2 FQGNSA. V was cut by 5 bases and J by 0 bases, with 11 bases left in between. Full variable domain (rest looked up from reference TRBV7-2 and TRBJ2-1): GAGVSQSPSNKVTEKGKDVELRCDPISGHTALYWYRQSLGQGLEFLIYFQGNSAPDKSGLPSDRFSAERTGGSVSTLTIQRTQQEDSAVYLCASSTDRNSYNEQFFGPGTRLTVL.

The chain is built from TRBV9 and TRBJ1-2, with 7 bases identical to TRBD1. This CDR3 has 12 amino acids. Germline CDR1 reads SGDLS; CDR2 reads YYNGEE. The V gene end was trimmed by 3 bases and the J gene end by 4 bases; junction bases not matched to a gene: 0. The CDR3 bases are TGTGCCAGCAGCGCAGGGGGCTATGGCTACACCTTC. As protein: CASSAGGYGYTF. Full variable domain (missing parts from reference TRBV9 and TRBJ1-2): DSGVTQTPKHLITATGQRVTLRCSPRSGDLSVYWYQQSLDQGLQFLIQYYNGEERAKGNILERFSAQQFPDLHSELNLSSLELGDSALYFCASSAGGYGYTFGSGTRLTVV.

In DNA, the CDR3 is TGTGCCAGCTCACCAACAGGGGGCTCGGGCTCAGATACGCAGTATTTT. This encodes CASSPTGGSGSDTQYF. The chain joins TRBV18 to TRBJ2-3, with 9 nucleotides matching TRBD1. V shed 2 bases and J 4 bases; nucleotides not matched to a gene: 7. Germline V gives CDR1 KGHSH, CDR2 LQKENI. The CDR3 runs 16 residues.

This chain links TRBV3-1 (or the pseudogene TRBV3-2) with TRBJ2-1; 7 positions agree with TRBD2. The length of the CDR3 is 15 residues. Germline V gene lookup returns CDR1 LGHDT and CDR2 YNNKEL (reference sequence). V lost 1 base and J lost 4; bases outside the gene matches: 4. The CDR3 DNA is TGTGCCAGCAGCCAAGTTGGACTAGGGTACAATGAGCAGTTCTTC. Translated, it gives CASSQVGLGYNEQFF.

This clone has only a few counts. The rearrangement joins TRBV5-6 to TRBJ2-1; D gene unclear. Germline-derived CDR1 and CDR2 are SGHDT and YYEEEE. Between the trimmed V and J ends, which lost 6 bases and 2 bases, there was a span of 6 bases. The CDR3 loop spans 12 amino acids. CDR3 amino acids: CASTIAYNEQFF. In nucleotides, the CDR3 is TGTGCCAGCACTATAGCCTACAATGAGCAGTTCTTC.

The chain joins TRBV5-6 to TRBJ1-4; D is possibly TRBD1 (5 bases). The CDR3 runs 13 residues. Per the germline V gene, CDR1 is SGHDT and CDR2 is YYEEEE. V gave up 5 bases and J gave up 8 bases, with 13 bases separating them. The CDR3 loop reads CASSLGRAEKLFF. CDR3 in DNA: TGTGCCAGCAGTCTCGGCAGGGCCGAAAAACTGTTTTTT.

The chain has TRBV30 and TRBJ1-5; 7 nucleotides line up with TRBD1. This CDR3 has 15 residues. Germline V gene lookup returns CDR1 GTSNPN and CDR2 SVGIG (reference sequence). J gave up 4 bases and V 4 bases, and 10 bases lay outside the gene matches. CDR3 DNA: TGTGCCTGGACTCCCCCGGACAGGCGGAATCAGCCCCAGCATTTT. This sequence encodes CAWTPPDRRNQPQHF.

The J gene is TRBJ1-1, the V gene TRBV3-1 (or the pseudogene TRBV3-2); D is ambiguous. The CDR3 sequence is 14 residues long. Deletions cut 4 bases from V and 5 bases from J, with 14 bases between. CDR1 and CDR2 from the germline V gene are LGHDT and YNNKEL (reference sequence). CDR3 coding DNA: TGTGCCAGCAGCCCCGATCCCGGGGAAACTGAAGCTTTCTTT. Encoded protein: CASSPDPGETEAFF.

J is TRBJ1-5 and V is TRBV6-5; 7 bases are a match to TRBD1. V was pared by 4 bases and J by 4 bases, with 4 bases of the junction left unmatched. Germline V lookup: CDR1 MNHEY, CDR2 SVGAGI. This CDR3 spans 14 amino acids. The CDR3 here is CASSSWDSNQPQHF. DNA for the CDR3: TGTGCCAGCAGTTCATGGGACAGTAATCAGCCCCAGCATTTT.

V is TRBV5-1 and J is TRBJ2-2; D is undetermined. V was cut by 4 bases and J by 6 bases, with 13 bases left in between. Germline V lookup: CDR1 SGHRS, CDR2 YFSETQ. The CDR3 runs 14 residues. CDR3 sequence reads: CASSPAVNPGELFF. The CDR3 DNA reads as TGCGCCAGCAGCCCGGCGGTCAACCCCGGGGAGCTGTTTTTT.

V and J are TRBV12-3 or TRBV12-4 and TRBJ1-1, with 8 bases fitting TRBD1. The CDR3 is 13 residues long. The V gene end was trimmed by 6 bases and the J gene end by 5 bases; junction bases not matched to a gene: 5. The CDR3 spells CASRQGVGTEAFF. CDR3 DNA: TGTGCCAGCAGACAGGGGGTGGGTACTGAAGCTTTCTTT.

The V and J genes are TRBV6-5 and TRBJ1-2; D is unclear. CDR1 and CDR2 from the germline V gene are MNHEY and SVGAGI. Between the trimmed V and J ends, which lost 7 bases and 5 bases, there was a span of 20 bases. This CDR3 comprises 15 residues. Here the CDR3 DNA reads TGTGCCAGCATCCGAGAGAGCCTCCGGGGATATGGCTACACCTTC. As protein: CASIRESLRGYGYTF.

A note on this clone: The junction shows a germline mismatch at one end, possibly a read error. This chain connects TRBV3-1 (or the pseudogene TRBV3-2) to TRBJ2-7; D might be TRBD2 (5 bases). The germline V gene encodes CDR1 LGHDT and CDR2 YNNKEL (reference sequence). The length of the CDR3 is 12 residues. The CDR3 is CASSSPPGRAHF. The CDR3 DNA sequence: TGTGCCAGCAGCTCTCCCCCGGGAAGGGCGCACTTC.

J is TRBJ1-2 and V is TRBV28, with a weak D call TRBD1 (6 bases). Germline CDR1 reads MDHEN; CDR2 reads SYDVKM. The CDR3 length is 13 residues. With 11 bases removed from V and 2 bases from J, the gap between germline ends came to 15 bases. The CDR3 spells CAGWTDSNYGYTF. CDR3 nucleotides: TGTGCCGGATGGACAGACAGCAACTATGGCTACACCTTC.

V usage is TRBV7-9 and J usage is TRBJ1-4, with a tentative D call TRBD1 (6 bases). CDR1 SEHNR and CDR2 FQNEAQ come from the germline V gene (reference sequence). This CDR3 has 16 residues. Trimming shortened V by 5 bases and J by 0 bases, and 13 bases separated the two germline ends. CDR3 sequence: CASSPRDTSTNEKLFF. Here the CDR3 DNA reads TGTGCCAGCAGCCCACGGGACACCTCAACTAATGAAAAACTGTTTTTT.